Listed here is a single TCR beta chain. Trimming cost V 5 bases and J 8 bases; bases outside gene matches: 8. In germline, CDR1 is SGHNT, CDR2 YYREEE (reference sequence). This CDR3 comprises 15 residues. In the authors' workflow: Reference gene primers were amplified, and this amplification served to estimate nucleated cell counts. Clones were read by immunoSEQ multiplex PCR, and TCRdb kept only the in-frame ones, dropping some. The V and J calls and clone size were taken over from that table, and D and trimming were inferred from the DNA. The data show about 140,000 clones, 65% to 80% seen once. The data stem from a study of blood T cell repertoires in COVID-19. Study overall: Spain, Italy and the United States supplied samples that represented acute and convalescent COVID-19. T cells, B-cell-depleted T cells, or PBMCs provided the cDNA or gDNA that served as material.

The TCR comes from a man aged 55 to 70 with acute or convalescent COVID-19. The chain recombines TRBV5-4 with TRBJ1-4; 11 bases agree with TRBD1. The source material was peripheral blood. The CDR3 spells CASSSPGTGGEKLFF. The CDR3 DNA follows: TGTGCCAGCAGTTCACCCGGGACAGGGGGAGAAAAACTGTTTTTT.